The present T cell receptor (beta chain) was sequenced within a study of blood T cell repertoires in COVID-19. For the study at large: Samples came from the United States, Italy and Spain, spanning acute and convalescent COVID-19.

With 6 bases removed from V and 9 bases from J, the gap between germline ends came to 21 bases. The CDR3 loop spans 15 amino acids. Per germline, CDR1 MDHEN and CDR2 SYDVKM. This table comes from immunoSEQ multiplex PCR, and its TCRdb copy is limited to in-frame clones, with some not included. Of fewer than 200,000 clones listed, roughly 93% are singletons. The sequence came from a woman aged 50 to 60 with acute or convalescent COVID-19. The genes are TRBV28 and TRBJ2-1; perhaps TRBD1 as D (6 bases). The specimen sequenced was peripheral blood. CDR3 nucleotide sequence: TGTGCCAGCAGACCAACAGGGAAACGGGTATCTGAGCAGTTCTTC. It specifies CASRPTGKRVSEQFF.